This T cell receptor (beta chain) was captured by sequencing in a study of T cell repertoires in cytomegalovirus infection. Study-wide context: An indication of both CMV infection and matching HLA type came from public TCR beta signatures. Study-wide results and limits: Pooled public TCR beta family frequency picked out CMV carriers with the relevant HLA. It was HLA-C-restricted CMV-specific TCR beta clonotypes that dominated the response ex vivo.

This clonotype was seen more than once but under ten times. Antigen specificity is unknown. CDR3 size: 14 residues. The ends lost 5 bases at V and 3 bases at J; junction bases unmatched: 4. Per the germline V gene, CDR1 is SGHVS and CDR2 is FQNEAQ. TCRdb independently ran MiXCR on the reads; one entry per CDR3 protein. This repertoire shows about 530,000 distinct CDR3 sequences, more than 25% found once; its top ten account for around 13%. This TCR was sampled from a human donor in good health (CMV status not recorded). Some clones in this sample may be carry-over from other donors' samples. The V gene is TRBV7-8, the J gene TRBJ1-5; 7 nucleotides align to TRBD1. The material sequenced was PBMCs. CDR3 sequence (DNA): TGTGCCAGCAGCGCTACAGGGGTCAATCAGCCCCAGCATTTT. Its protein is CASSATGVNQPQHF.